These T cell receptor beta chains were read from a single sample in a study of blood T cell repertoires in COVID-19. Sequencing used immunoSEQ multiplex PCR; TCRdb keeps in-frame clones, though not all of them. The sample contains roughly 300,000 clones, 80% to 90% of which appear only once. The sequenced sample consisted of peripheral blood. The receptors stem from a woman aged 45 to 65 who had recovered from COVID-19. CDR3s include the opening cysteine and the closing phenylalanine or tryptophan. The order of the fields is D gene, V gene, J gene, CDR3 protein. D genes are given only for firm matches.

>TRBD1|TRBV10-3|TRBJ2-2
CAILPGQGAGNGELFF
>TRBD2|TRBV4-3|TRBJ2-1
CASSQGLAGNNEQFF
>TRBD2|TRBV2|TRBJ2-2
CASTRDSGANTGELFF
>TRBD1|TRBV27|TRBJ1-2
CASSPLTGTLIYGYTF
>-|TRBV6-2/TRBV6-3|TRBJ1-1
CASSYSASTTEAFF
>-|TRBV4-1|TRBJ2-7
CASSKETGSSYEQYF
>-|TRBV28|TRBJ1-2
CASRRRGGNYGYTF
>-|TRBV7-9|TRBJ1-1
CASNPGGAGEAFF
>-|TRBV5-1|TRBJ1-2
CASSLGVAGQSNYGYTF
>-|TRBV10-3|TRBJ2-3
CAISEPGLSGQYF
>-|TRBV11-2|TRBJ2-7
CASSLGGSNSYEQYF
>TRBD2|TRBV2|TRBJ2-1
CASSREAGANNEQFF
>TRBD2|TRBV20-1|TRBJ2-3
CSASPSGGVTDTQYF
>-|TRBV30|TRBJ1-5
CAWSVLDRGQPQHF
>-|TRBV4-1|TRBJ1-4
CASSQVSGQGLFF
>-|TRBV30|TRBJ2-6
CASAGSGANVLTF
>-|TRBV7-9|TRBJ1-2
CASSKSTANYGYTF
>TRBD1|TRBV18|TRBJ2-7
CASSLLTGALFYEQYF
>TRBD2|TRBV7-9|TRBJ2-3
CASSLLAGTTDTQYF
>-|TRBV5-6|TRBJ1-2
CASSLAGSDYTNYGYTF
>-|TRBV19|TRBJ1-4
CASTTSTGSTNEKLFF
>TRBD1|TRBV4-1|TRBJ1-2
CASSQDGQGSGYTF
>-|TRBV6-6|TRBJ1-1
CASSYSGGVMNTEAFF
>TRBD1|TRBV2|TRBJ1-6
CASSAGGQGHHF
>-|TRBV7-9|TRBJ2-1
CASRLPGLASSYNEQFF
>TRBD1|TRBV6-5|TRBJ2-7
CASTSHGTGSYEQYF
>-|TRBV7-2|TRBJ2-6
CASSLARDAGANVLTF
>TRBD2|TRBV7-3|TRBJ2-3
CASSSLAGSTDTQYF
>-|TRBV7-2|TRBJ1-1
CASSLEEAFF
>-|TRBV18|TRBJ1-3
CASSPAQEGNTIYF
>-|TRBV9|TRBJ1-4
CASSVASGLGGFEKLFF
>-|TRBV4-1|TRBJ2-1
CASSRTGNPNEQFF
>-|TRBV20-1|TRBJ1-3
CSASEGLMGNTIYF